The T cell receptor (beta chain) described here comes from a study of OX40 agonist ivuxolimab in advanced cancers. Turning to the study itself: Patient treatment consisted of intravenous ivuxolimab administration every 2 weeks at 0.01 to 10 mg/kg. Study observations and caveats: Researchers did not establish what antigens the expanded peripheral T cells target. In the 0.1-3.0 mg/kg groups, partial responders showed among the lowest expansion.

J was trimmed by 5 bases and V by 6 bases; bases with no gene match: 6. CDR3 length: 14 amino acids. The germline CDR1 and CDR2 sequences are MDHEN and SYDVKM. Here immunoSEQ multiplex PCR was the method, and the copy in TCRdb shows in-frame clones only, minus some. The sample records some 110,000 clones, 93% being singletons. This clone is a singleton in its sample. Its antigen remains unidentified. Peripheral blood came from all dose cohorts at three timepoints. The chain carries TRBV28 and TRBJ1-4; the match to TRBD1 covers 7 bases. This TCR was recovered from an adult with an advanced solid tumor such as melanoma, head and neck, liver or kidney cancer. This specimen consisted of CD4+ or CD8+ T cells sorted from blood, obtained in a trial of the OX40 agonist ivuxolimab. The CDR3 is CASRPGQRNEKLFF. For the CDR3, the DNA is TGTGCCAGCAGGCCGGGACAGCGGAATGAAAAACTGTTTTTT.